These 25 T cell receptor beta chains were sequenced from one sample in a study of OX40 agonist ivuxolimab in advanced cancers. Some clones are missing from TCRdb's copy, which holds only in-frame ones; the method was immunoSEQ multiplex PCR. Among fewer than 80,000 clones listed, roughly four fifths were seen once. The specimen comprised CD4+ or CD8+ T cells sorted from blood, sampled in a trial of the OX40 agonist ivuxolimab. The receptors shown here come from an adult with an advanced solid tumor such as melanoma, head and neck, liver or kidney cancer.

This chain uses TRBV6-5 with TRBJ2-1, with a weak D call TRBD1 (6 bases). The V gene's germline CDR1 is MNHEY and CDR2 SVGAGI. The CDR3 length is 12 residues. V lost 4 bases to trimming and J lost 9 bases, with 10 bases between them. Here the CDR3 reads CASSLTGFEQFF. DNA of the CDR3: TGTGCCAGCAGTTTGACAGGTTTTGAGCAGTTCTTC.

The gene calls are TRBV5-4 and TRBJ2-2; a weak D match, TRBD2 (5 bases). Germline-derived CDR1 and CDR2 are SGHNT and YYREEE (reference sequence). The V and J ends lost 0 bases and 4 bases respectively, with 13 bases between them. The CDR3 loop spans 16 amino acids. CDR3 sequence (DNA): TGTGCCAGCAGCTTGGCCGTTATCGCGGGCACCGGGGAGCTGTTTTTT. Its translation: CASSLAVIAGTGELFF. Combining the CDR3 with reference TRBV5-4 and TRBJ2-2 gives the whole variable domain ETGVTQSPTHLIKTRGQQVTLRCSSQSGHNTVSWYQQALGQGPQFIFQYYREEENGRGNFPPRFSGLQFPNYSSELNVNALELDDSALYLCASSLAVIAGTGELFFGEGSRLTVL.

In this sample, this clone turned up a few times. The CDR3 DNA reads as TGCGCCAGCAGCCAGGACAACACCGGGGAGCTGTTTTTT. It codes for CASSQDNTGELFF. V and J are TRBV5-1 and TRBJ2-2, with D unclear. V lost 4 bases, J lost 2 bases, and 6 bases lay in between. CDR1 and CDR2 (germline): SGHRS, YFSETQ. The CDR3 contains 13 residues.

This clone was observed a handful of times. The J gene is TRBJ2-2, the V gene TRBV5-1; D is possibly TRBD1 (5 bases). The CDR3 runs to 14 residues. Trimming left V 2 bases short and J 4 bases short, with 9 bases between. The germline V gene has CDR1 SGHRS and CDR2 YFSETQ. The CDR3 nucleotides read TGCGCCAGCAGCTTACAGGCGGCCACCGGGGAGCTGTTTTTT. It translates to CASSLQAATGELFF.

The rearrangement joins TRBV9 to TRBJ2-1, with no clear D. Trimming stripped 0 bases from V and 4 bases from J, with 5 bases between. The CDR3 runs to 13 residues. Germline CDR1 and CDR2: SGDLS and YYNGEE. The CDR3 loop reads CASSVAEYNEQFF. DNA of the CDR3: TGTGCCAGCAGCGTAGCGGAGTACAATGAGCAGTTCTTC.

This clone occurred once. The V and J genes are TRBV15 and TRBJ2-1; 8 nucleotides line up with TRBD2. This CDR3 contains 17 residues. The germline gives CDR1 LNHNV, CDR2 YYDKDF (reference sequence). Losses at the gene ends were 1 base for V and 3 bases for J; bases not matched to a gene: 8. CDR3 sequence reads: CATSRARGAGDYNEQFF. In DNA form, the CDR3 reads TGTGCCACCAGCAGAGCCAGGGGAGCGGGGGACTACAATGAGCAGTTCTTC.

The rearrangement links TRBV25-1 to TRBJ1-2; D is ambiguous. Germline CDR1 is MGHDK and CDR2 is SYGVNS. There are 12 residues in the CDR3. V was clipped by 5 bases and J by 8 bases, with 12 bases between them. The CDR3 is CASSSASKGYTF. The DNA for the CDR3 is TGTGCCAGCAGTTCCGCGTCCAAGGGCTACACCTTC.

The chain is built from TRBV7-2 and TRBJ1-5; D might be TRBD1 (5 bases). CDR1 is SGHTA and CDR2 is FQGNSA in the germline V gene. This CDR3 region has 14 residues. Between the trimmed V and J ends, which lost 1 base and 3 bases, there was a span of 7 bases. CDR3 residues: CASSLGQYNQPQHF. The CDR3 DNA is TGTGCCAGCAGCTTAGGACAGTACAATCAGCCCCAGCATTTT.

The rearrangement uses TRBV30 and TRBJ2-7, with D possibly being TRBD1 (6 bases). Germline CDR1 and CDR2: GTSNPN and SVGIG (reference sequence). CDR3 length equals 15 residues. Trimming took off 2 bases at V and 4 bases at J, with 18 bases between the two ends. The CDR3 region is CAWSTGPGARYEQYF. DNA for the CDR3: TGTGCCTGGAGTACGGGGCCAGGGGCAAGGTACGAGCAGTACTTC.

This clone has a single count. This chain joins TRBV2 and TRBJ1-3; D not resolved. V lost 3 bases to trimming and J lost 0 bases, with 9 bases between them. This CDR3 is 15 amino acids long. Germline assignment: CDR1 SNHLY and CDR2 FYNNEI. The CDR3 spells CASSDEAVSGNTIYF. Here the CDR3 DNA reads TGTGCCAGCAGTGACGAGGCGGTCTCTGGAAACACCATATATTTT. Based on the CDR3 plus reference TRBV2 and TRBJ1-3, the full variable domain is EPEVTQTPSHQVTQMGQEVILRCVPISNHLYFYWYRQILGQKVEFLVSFYNNEISEKSEIFDDQFSVERPDGSNFTLKIRSTKLEDSAMYFCASSDEAVSGNTIYFGEGSWLTVV.

V and J are TRBV4-1 and TRBJ1-2; D is unclear. The CDR3 length is 13 residues. CDR1 and CDR2 from the germline V gene are MGHRA and YSYEKL. The V end lost 1 base, the J end lost 0 bases, and 3 bases lay between the germline ends. This CDR3 reads CASSQGANYGYTF. CDR3 nucleotides: TGCGCCAGCAGCCAAGGAGCTAACTATGGCTACACCTTC.

The genes are TRBV7-9 and TRBJ2-5, with TRBD1 matching 8 bases. This CDR3 comprises 15 residues. CDR1 and CDR2 (germline): SEHNR, FQNEAQ (reference sequence). J lost 5 bases, V lost 2 bases, and 7 bases had no gene match. CDR3 protein: CASSLTGGMGETQYF. The CDR3, as DNA: TGTGCCAGCAGCTTAACAGGGGGGATGGGGGAGACCCAGTACTTC.

This chain uses TRBV6-5 with TRBJ2-3, with D tentatively TRBD1 (5 bases). Per the germline V gene, CDR1 is MNHEY and CDR2 is SVGAGI. The V gene lost 2 bases and the J gene lost 5 bases, with 8 bases spanning the gap. The CDR3 is 13 amino acids. The chain's CDR3 is CASSYGREDTQYF. The DNA for the CDR3 is TGTGCCAGCAGTTACGGCAGGGAAGATACGCAGTATTTT.

V gene TRBV6-6 combines with J gene TRBJ1-6, with 9 bases that match TRBD1. The CDR3 loop spans 13 amino acids. V lost 5 bases and J lost 11; bases outside the gene matches: 4. CDR1 is MNHNY, CDR2 SVGAGI, per germline (reference sequence). CDR3 region: CASSGDRGTPLHF. CDR3 bases: TGTGCCAGCAGTGGCGACAGGGGGACACCCCTCCACTTT.

This chain links TRBV7-9 with TRBJ2-3; D is possibly TRBD2 (5 bases). V lost 3 bases and J lost 4, with 8 bases in between. This CDR3 spans 13 amino acids. Germline values: CDR1 SEHNR, CDR2 FQNEAQ (reference sequence). In DNA, the CDR3 is TGTGCCAGCAGCTTCGAGGGCCCAGATACGCAGTATTTT. Protein product: CASSFEGPDTQYF.

This rearrangement joins TRBV5-1 to TRBJ1-1, with D perhaps TRBD1 (6 bases). Trimming took off 1 base at V and 2 bases at J, with 12 bases between the two ends. Germline V gene data show CDR1 as SGHRS and CDR2 as YFSETQ. CDR3 size: 15 residues. This CDR3 is CASSLSTGPNTEAFF. The CDR3 DNA reads TGCGCCAGCAGCTTGTCGACAGGTCCTAACACTGAAGCTTTCTTT.

The chain is built from TRBV15 and TRBJ2-2, with D tentatively TRBD2 (5 bases). The CDR3 spans 16 residues. CDR1 is LNHNV, CDR2 YYDKDF, per germline (reference sequence). V lost 7 bases and J 6 bases, leaving 21 bases between the germline ends. CDR3 sequence (DNA): TGTGCCACCATGGCAAGGGAGAAGGTTTCGGCCGGGGAGCTGTTTTTT. It yields the protein CATMAREKVSAGELFF.

The chain has TRBV2 and TRBJ2-1; D is undetermined. The CDR3 has 12 amino acids. Germline CDR1 and CDR2: SNHLY and FYNNEI. V gave up 3 bases and J gave up 8 bases, with 8 bases separating them. The CDR3 sequence: CASSDQVHEQFF. In nucleotides, the CDR3 is TGTGCCAGCAGTGATCAAGTTCATGAGCAGTTCTTC.

The V call is TRBV5-1, the J call TRBJ1-1; a weak D match, TRBD1 (6 bases). The CDR3 spans 14 residues. Trimming removed 3 bases from V and 1 base from J, with 10 bases in between. Looked up from germline, CDR1 is SGHRS and CDR2 is YFSETQ. CDR3 in amino acids: CASSWQDRNTEAFF. In DNA, the CDR3 is TGCGCCAGCAGCTGGCAGGACAGGAACACTGAAGCTTTCTTT.

This chain connects TRBV7-9 to TRBJ2-3; TRBD2 matches 10 bases. This CDR3 region has 17 residues. Looked up from germline, CDR1 is SEHNR and CDR2 is FQNEAQ (reference sequence). The V segment lost 6 bases and the J segment 4 bases; nucleotides outside the gene matches: 13. CDR3 region: CASSPTLAGAGADTQYF. CDR3 bases: TGTGCCAGCAGTCCAACCCTAGCGGGAGCGGGGGCAGATACGCAGTATTTT.

V and J are TRBV4-1 and TRBJ2-5, with 11 nucleotides matching TRBD2. CDR3 size: 15 residues. Per the germline V gene, CDR1 is MGHRA and CDR2 is YSYEKL. J lost 5 bases, V lost 2 bases, and 4 bases had no gene match. The CDR3: CASSQPTSGAETQYF. DNA for the CDR3: TGCGCCAGCAGCCAACCGACTAGCGGGGCGGAGACCCAGTACTTC.

The chain recombines TRBV5-6 with TRBJ2-7; D is undetermined. In germline, CDR1 is SGHDT, CDR2 YYEEEE. V lost 1 base and J 6 bases, leaving 8 bases between the germline ends. This CDR3 contains 12 residues. The CDR3 sequence: CASSLFRAEQYF. CDR3 nucleotides: TGTGCCAGCAGCTTGTTTAGGGCCGAGCAGTACTTC.

The chain has TRBV27 and TRBJ2-3, with 7 bases identical to TRBD1. J lost 0 bases, V lost 6 bases, and 9 bases had no gene match. Germline CDR1 MNHEY, CDR2 SMNVEV (reference sequence). CDR3 length: 16 residues. CDR3 nucleotides: TGTGCCAGCAGGAAACAGGGGATTTCTAGCACAGATACGCAGTATTTT. Translating it yields CASRKQGISSTDTQYF.

This clone was counted between two and nine times. V and J are TRBV10-3 and TRBJ1-2; D remains ambiguous. The ends were cut back, 4 bases at V and 4 bases at J, with 7 bases in the middle. Germline CDR1 and CDR2: ENHRY and SYGVKD. The CDR3 runs to 12 residues. The DNA for the CDR3 is TGTGCCATCAGTGCGGGGTCCTATGGCTACACCTTC. The encoded protein is CAISAGSYGYTF.

Here the CDR3 DNA reads TGTGCCAGCAGTGAAGGCAGGACCCCTAGCACAGATACGCAGTATTTT. This encodes CASSEGRTPSTDTQYF. V gene TRBV2 combines with J gene TRBJ2-3, with no clear D. V was trimmed by 1 base and J by 0 bases, leaving 11 bases between them. Germline V gene lookup returns CDR1 SNHLY and CDR2 FYNNEI. The CDR3 loop spans 16 amino acids.